The rows below give T cell receptor beta chains drawn from one sample of a study of identifying expanded T cells in peripheral blood. The repertoire was sequenced with immunoSEQ multiplex PCR; TCRdb's copy has only in-frame clones and lacks some. The sample yields tens of thousands of clones, 84% seen once. Sequenced material: blood. These receptors all stem from a person aged 18 to 70 in good health. The CDR3 runs from the conserved cysteine through the conserved F or W. Fields, in order: D gene, V gene, J gene, clone size, CDR3 DNA, CDR3 protein. The D gene is left open where the match is weak. Rows give clone size only sometimes, using once, few, many, or a class for an expanded clone.

-,TRBV7-8,TRBJ2-7,-,TGTGCCAGCAGCTTAGTTTCTGGCGGGCCCACTTCCTACGAGCAGTACTTC,CASSLVSGGPTSYEQYF
-,TRBV9,TRBJ2-5,-,TGTGCCAGCACCCCGGGTTCAGGGTCGGAGACCCAGTACTTC,CASTPGSGSETQYF
TRBD1,TRBV6-5,TRBJ1-2,few,TGTGCCAGCAGTTCCTCCGACAGGGGGCCCTGGGAAGGCTACACCTTC,CASSSSDRGPWEGYTF
-,TRBV30,TRBJ2-2,-,TGTGCCTGGAGTCCTCGGCGGGAGCTGTTTTTT,CAWSPRRELFF
-,TRBV9,TRBJ1-2,-,TGTGCCAGCAGCGCGGGAGACGGAAACTATGGCTACACCTTC,CASSAGDGNYGYTF
TRBD2,TRBV7-6,TRBJ2-1,-,TGTGCCAGTGGTCGGGAGGGAATAAACAATGAGCAGTTCTTC,CASGREGINNEQFF
-,TRBV4-3,TRBJ2-2,-,TGCGCCAGCAGCCAAGGAGCGGAGAACACCGGGGAGCTGTTTTTT,CASSQGAENTGELFF
TRBD2,TRBV28,TRBJ2-7,-,TGTGCCAGCAGTCTTAGCGGGAGAGGCATTTACGAGCAGTACTTC,CASSLSGRGIYEQYF
-,TRBV6-5,TRBJ2-2,-,TGTGCCAGCAGTTACGGCCAGATGAACACCGGGGAGCTGTTTTTT,CASSYGQMNTGELFF
TRBD1,TRBV7-2,TRBJ1-2,few,TGTGCCAGCAGCCCCGGACAGGGGGGCTACACCTTC,CASSPGQGGYTF
-,TRBV27,TRBJ2-2,-,TGTGCCAGCAGTTTATCGCCCGCGAGGACCGGGGAGCTGTTTTTT,CASSLSPARTGELFF
-,TRBV5-1,TRBJ2-3,-,TGCGCCAGCAGAGGGACAGATACGCAGTATTTT,CASRGTDTQYF
TRBD1,TRBV19,TRBJ1-1,-,TGTGCCAGTAGTATCGGACAGGGGGTTACTGAAGCTTTCTTT,CASSIGQGVTEAFF
TRBD1,TRBV28,TRBJ2-7,-,TGTGCCAGCAGCTTTCGTTCCGGGACAGACTCCTACGAGCAGTACTTC,CASSFRSGTDSYEQYF
TRBD1,TRBV5-1,TRBJ2-1,once,TGCGCCAGCAGCTTGGCAGTCGGGACAGGGGGCAGCAATGAGCAGTTCTTC,CASSLAVGTGGSNEQFF
-,TRBV28,TRBJ2-2,-,TGTGCCAGCACCCCGCTGGCGAACACCGGGGAGCTGTTTTTT,CASTPLANTGELFF
-,TRBV27,TRBJ1-4,once,TGTGCCAGCAGTTTGATAACAGCTAATGAAAAACTGTTTTTT,CASSLITANEKLFF
-,TRBV7-8,TRBJ1-3,-,TGTGCCAGCAGCTTACAGCAGGGGACGGGAAACACCATATATTTT,CASSLQQGTGNTIYF
-,TRBV13,TRBJ1-1,-,TGTGCCAGCAGCTTGGACACGAACACTGAAGCTTTCTTT,CASSLDTNTEAFF
TRBD2,TRBV7-3,TRBJ2-1,-,TGTGCCAGCAGCCCCGGAGCGGGAGTCTCCTACAATGAGCAGTTCTTC,CASSPGAGVSYNEQFF
TRBD2,TRBV5-4,TRBJ2-2,-,TGTGCCAGCAGCTTGGGGGGACTAGCGAGCACCGGGGAGCTGTTTTTT,CASSLGGLASTGELFF
TRBD2,TRBV9,TRBJ2-3,-,TGTGCCAGCAGCGTAGCTGGGACTAGCAGAGATACGCAGTATTTT,CASSVAGTSRDTQYF
-,TRBV6-5,TRBJ2-3,-,TGTGCCAGCAGTTACGGGGGGCTCACAGATACGCAGTATTTT,CASSYGGLTDTQYF
-,TRBV6-5,TRBJ2-7,-,TGTGCCAGCAGTCCCCGGGGGCGCGAGCAGTACTTC,CASSPRGREQYF
-,TRBV7-9,TRBJ2-7,-,TGTGCCAGCAGCTTATCAGCTAGCGTCTACGAGCAGTACTTC,CASSLSASVYEQYF
TRBD2,TRBV2,TRBJ2-1,-,TGTGCCAGCACGGGACTAGCTTCAGGCGGTGAGCAGTTCTTC,CASTGLASGGEQFF
-,TRBV28,TRBJ1-1,-,TGTGCCGCTGGGAACACTGAAGCTTTCTTT,CAAGNTEAFF
TRBD2,TRBV14,TRBJ2-3,-,TGTGCCAGCAGCCGCTTGGCGGGAGGGCCGGATACGCAGTATTTT,CASSRLAGGPDTQYF
-,TRBV27,TRBJ1-4,-,TGTGCCAGCAAGGGCGGAGCGGGCCTTAATGAAAAACTGTTTTTT,CASKGGAGLNEKLFF
-,TRBV19,TRBJ2-1,-,TGTGCCAGTAGGGCAGACGGGGCGGGGATTGACAATGAGCAGTTCTTC,CASRADGAGIDNEQFF
TRBD2,TRBV11-1,TRBJ2-1,-,TGTGCCAGCAGCTTAGTGTGGACTAGCGGAGACAATGAGCAGTTCTTC,CASSLVWTSGDNEQFF
-,TRBV6-1,TRBJ2-1,-,TGTGCCAGCCCCGACAGAGCTTCAAACAATGAGCAGTTCTTC,CASPDRASNNEQFF
-,TRBV19,TRBJ1-1,-,TGTGCCAGTAGTATAGGTAGGACGGGAAGAAACACTGAAGCTTTCTTT,CASSIGRTGRNTEAFF
TRBD1,TRBV28,TRBJ1-2,-,TGTGCCAGCAGGAAACTGGGACAGGGGGGCCTGGCTAACTATGGCTACACCTTC,CASRKLGQGGLANYGYTF
TRBD1,TRBV7-6,TRBJ2-7,-,TGTGCCAGCAGCTCGGACAGGAATTACGAGCAGTACTTC,CASSSDRNYEQYF
TRBD2,TRBV10-3,TRBJ2-7,-,TGTGCCATCAGATCGGGACTAGCGGGAGGTCGGGGGAACGAGCAGTACTTC,CAIRSGLAGGRGNEQYF
TRBD1,TRBV7-2,TRBJ1-3,-,TGTGCCAGCAACCCCGGGGGTACAGGGGCTGGAAACACCATATATTTT,CASNPGGTGAGNTIYF
-,TRBV6-6,TRBJ2-7,-,TGTGCCAGCAGTTACTCGTCTTCTAGGGAGCAGTACTTC,CASSYSSSREQYF
TRBD2,TRBV4-3,TRBJ2-7,-,TGCGCCAGCAGCCAAGAGGCTAGCGGGTCTATGGAGCAGTACTTC,CASSQEASGSMEQYF
TRBD1,TRBV18,TRBJ1-2,-,TGTGCCAGCTCACCGACAGGGCCGGGAGATGGCTACACCTTC,CASSPTGPGDGYTF
-,TRBV9,TRBJ2-7,few,TGTGCCAGCAGCATTTTGGCGGTAGATACCGAGCAGTACTTC,CASSILAVDTEQYF
-,TRBV19,TRBJ2-3,-,TGTGCCAGTAGAGGGAGAAGCACAGATACGCAGTATTTT,CASRGRSTDTQYF